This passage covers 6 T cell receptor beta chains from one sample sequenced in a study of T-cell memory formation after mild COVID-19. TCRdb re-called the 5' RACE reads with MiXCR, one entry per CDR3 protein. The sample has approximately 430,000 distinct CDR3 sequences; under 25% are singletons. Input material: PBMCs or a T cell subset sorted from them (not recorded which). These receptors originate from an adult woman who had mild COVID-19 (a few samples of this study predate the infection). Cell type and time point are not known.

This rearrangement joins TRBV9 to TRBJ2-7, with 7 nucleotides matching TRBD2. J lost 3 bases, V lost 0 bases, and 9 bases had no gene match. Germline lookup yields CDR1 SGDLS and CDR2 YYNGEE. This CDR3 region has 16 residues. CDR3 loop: CASSVGLGEGLYEQYF. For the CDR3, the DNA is TGTGCCAGCAGCGTAGGTCTGGGGGAGGGCCTCTACGAGCAGTACTTC.

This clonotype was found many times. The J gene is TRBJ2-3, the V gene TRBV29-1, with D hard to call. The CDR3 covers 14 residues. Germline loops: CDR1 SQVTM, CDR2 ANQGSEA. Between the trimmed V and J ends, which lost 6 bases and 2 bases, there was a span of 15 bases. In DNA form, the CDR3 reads TGCAGCGTCGTCCAGGAAGGAATCACAGATACGCAGTATTTT. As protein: CSVVQEGITDTQYF.

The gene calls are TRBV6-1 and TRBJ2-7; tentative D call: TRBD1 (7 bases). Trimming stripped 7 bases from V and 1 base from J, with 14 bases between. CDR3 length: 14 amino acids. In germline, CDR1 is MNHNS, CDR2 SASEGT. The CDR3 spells CASIRRGLSYEQYF. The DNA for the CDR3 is TGTGCCAGCATAAGGAGGGGGCTGTCCTACGAGCAGTACTTC.

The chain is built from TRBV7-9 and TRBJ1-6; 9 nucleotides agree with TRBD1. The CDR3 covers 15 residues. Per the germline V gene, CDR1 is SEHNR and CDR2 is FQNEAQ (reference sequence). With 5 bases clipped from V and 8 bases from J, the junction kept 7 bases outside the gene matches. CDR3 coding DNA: TGTGCCAGCAGCGCCCTGACAGGGGGGGATTCACCCCTCCACTTT. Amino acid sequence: CASSALTGGDSPLHF. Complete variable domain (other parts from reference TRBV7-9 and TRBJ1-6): DTGVSQNPRHKITKRGQNVTFRCDPISEHNRLYWYRQTLGQGPEFLTYFQNEAQLEKSRLLSDRFSAERPKGSFSTLEIQRTEQGDSAMYLCASSALTGGDSPLHFGNGTRLTVT.

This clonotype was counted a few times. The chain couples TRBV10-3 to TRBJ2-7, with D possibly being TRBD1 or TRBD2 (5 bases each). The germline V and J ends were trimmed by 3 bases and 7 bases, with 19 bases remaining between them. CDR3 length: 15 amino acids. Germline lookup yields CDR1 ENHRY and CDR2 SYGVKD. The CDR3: CAISDPGTVLWEQYF. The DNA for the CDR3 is TGTGCCATCAGTGATCCGGGGACGGTTCTTTGGGAGCAGTACTTC.

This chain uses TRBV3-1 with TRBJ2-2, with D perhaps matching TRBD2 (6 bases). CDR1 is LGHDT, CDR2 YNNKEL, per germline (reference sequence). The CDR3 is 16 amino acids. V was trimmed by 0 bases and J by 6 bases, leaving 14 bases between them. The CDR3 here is CASSQELVRGAGELFF. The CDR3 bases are TGTGCCAGCAGCCAAGAATTAGTACGCGGGGCCGGGGAGCTGTTTTTT. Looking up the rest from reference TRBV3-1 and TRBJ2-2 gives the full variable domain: DTAVSQTPKYLVTQMGNDKSIKCEQNLGHDTMYWYKQDSKKFLKIMFSYNNKELIINETVPNRFSPKSPDKAHLNLHINSLELGDSAVYFCASSQELVRGAGELFFGEGSRLTVL.